Reported below is one T cell receptor (beta chain). No antigen is known for it. Nothing much larger sits one base from this clone, and base qualities are not available. The CDR3 regions of human TCRbeta chains were analyzed by immunosequencing. Under the source paper's analysis protocol: TCRs in the repertoires were matched against a reference library of SARS-CoV-2-specific TCRs that had been generated with the MIRA antigen-specificity platform. Breadth was defined as the fraction of unique TCRs that were SARS-CoV-2-associated, and depth was defined as the fraction of total T cells that were SARS-CoV-2-associated. Using the MIRA data, each spike-specific TCR was mapped to the spike region that the TCR reacts to and placed in a CD4 or CD8 class. Log10-transformed breadth and depth values were compared by one-way ANOVA with Sidak's multiple comparisons tests. Sourced from immuneACCESS, this table was stored by TCRdb with only in-frame sequences that have V and J called. A share of the clones is absent; for the studies checked, an unresolved V gene accounts for under half, and the remainder has no known explanation. V and J calls and clone size are copied from that table; D and trimming were computed from the DNA. This sample has 150,000 to 200,000 clones in its table, and roughly nine tenths of those were observed once. Of the sample, 1.5% to 2% falls within the top ten clones.

Cut back by 2 bases and 8 bases, the V and J ends lie 10 bases apart. From a lookup of the germline V gene, CDR1 and CDR2 are SGHAT and FQNNGV. The CDR3, from cysteine to phenylalanine, totals 13 residues. Left in the record is the CDR3 DNA by itself, 39 bases read in frame from the first base. This specimen comes from a study of T cell responses to AZD1222 COVID-19 vaccine (dated by TCRdb to the early 2020s). Regarding the research as a whole: Because spike-specific TCR depth and breadth did not differ between the two schedules, AZD1222 recipients who got a second dose at roughly 4 weeks were pooled with those who got a second dose at roughly 12 weeks. TCR sequencing was performed for 230 to 250 trial participants, of whom about 200 were given two doses of AZD1222 and 26 were given two doses of MenACWY control vaccine. Enrollment into the trials was organized by age into subgroups of 18-55, 56-69 and 70-plus years, and those subgroups contained roughly 150, 30 and 60 TCR-sequenced participants, respectively.

Findings and caveats that apply to the study as a whole: The 56-69-year group was small, and its depth increase did not reach significance, likely because of low power. Epitopes outside the regions mutated in the B.1.351 and B.1.1.7 variants were reportedly recognized by nearly half of the unique spike-specific TCRs. Because no samples from the day 14 peak response were available, repertoires could be characterized only after the peak T cell response. Participants were mostly white British, with more females than males. The authors suggested clonal diversity may have been underestimated. Conclusions about previously exposed vaccinees were limited because only 5 or 6 AZD1222 recipients were SARS-CoV-2 seropositive at baseline. After two AZD1222 doses, both the breadth and the depth of spike-specific TCRs were significantly higher than at day 0 and than in MenACWY recipients. The vaccine-associated CD4 TCRs covered the entire spike protein, and the dominant responses fell in regions 160-218 and 743-854.

The time point label, read with the paper, signifies: baseline before first vaccination. Samples from vaccinated people were obtained from the UK trials COV001 and COV002, which included a single-blind randomized controlled phase 2/3 trial of AZD1222 (ChAdOx1 nCoV-19) in healthy adults. Trial participant PBMC samples were collected at day 0 and day 28 after the second dose for TCRbeta chain sequencing. This clonotype was obtained from an adult in good health. This sample comprised peripheral blood, obtained on day 0 of AZD1222 vaccination. This chain joins TRBV11-2 to TRBJ1-5; too little of a D gene remains to name it. The bases are TGTGCCAGCAGCTTATCAGGCGGTGAGCCCCAGCATTTT. This translates into CASSLSGGEPQHF.